These T cell receptor beta chains were read from a single sample in a study of shared clonotypes between healthy human individuals. Method: immunoSEQ multiplex PCR; TCRdb's copy keeps in-frame clones and lacks some. The sample carries some 2 million clones, around 95% recorded once. The sample taken for sequencing was naive CD4+ T cells sorted from blood. Receptor source: a man aged 18-30 years in good health. Both conserved end residues are part of each CDR3. The D gene is left open where the match is weak. Rows may omit the clone size; those that give it use once, few, many or a size class.

d_call clone_size j_call v_call cdr3_aa cdr3_nt
NA NA TRBJ2-3 TRBV6-6 CASSRDYRTDTQYF TGTGCCAGCAGTCGTGACTACCGAACAGATACGCAGTATTTT
TRBD2 NA TRBJ2-1 TRBV6-1 CASSEALGGGYNEQFF TGTGCCAGCAGTGAAGCGCTCGGCGGGGGTTACAATGAGCAGTTCTTC
TRBD1 NA TRBJ2-2 TRBV2 CASRGSDRGAGELFF TGTGCCAGCCGGGGCTCAGACAGGGGGGCCGGGGAGCTGTTTTTT
TRBD2 NA TRBJ2-5 TRBV2 CASDYGKAGGAETQYF TGTGCCAGCGATTATGGAAAGGCGGGAGGAGCAGAGACCCAGTACTTC
NA NA TRBJ1-6 TRBV5-6 CASSLGAGSLFYSPLHF TGTGCCAGCAGCCTTGGCGCGGGATCGCTTTTTTATTCACCCCTCCACTTT
NA NA TRBJ2-7 TRBV7-2 CASSEQGGEQYF TGTGCCAGCAGCGAGCAGGGTGGCGAGCAGTACTTC
NA once TRBJ2-5 TRBV9 CASSVSGAGPQETQYF TGTGCCAGCAGCGTAAGTGGGGCCGGACCCCAAGAGACCCAGTACTTC
TRBD2 NA TRBJ2-7 TRBV28 CASSPSAREGFGYEQYF TGTGCCAGCAGCCCTTCCGCGCGGGAGGGCTTCGGCTACGAGCAGTACTTC
NA once TRBJ2-1 TRBV7-3 CASSLTRGSYNEQFF TGTGCCAGCAGCTTAACAAGGGGTTCGTACAATGAGCAGTTCTTC
NA NA TRBJ1-3 TRBV5-1 CASSSTGGIGNTIYF TGCGCCAGCAGCTCGACAGGCGGGATAGGAAACACCATATATTTT
NA NA TRBJ1-2 TRBV5-6 CASSLGVVGYTF TGTGCCAGCAGCTTGGGGGTTGTTGGCTACACCTTC
TRBD2 NA TRBJ2-1 TRBV5-1 CASRRGLAWNNEQFF TGCGCCAGCAGAAGGGGACTAGCATGGAACAATGAGCAGTTCTTC
NA NA TRBJ2-1 TRBV18 CASSEFAGSSYNEQFF TGTGCCAGCTCAGAATTCGCGGGGAGCTCCTACAATGAGCAGTTCTTC
NA NA TRBJ2-7 TRBV6-1 CASDPPKTGPYEQYF TGTGCCAGCGACCCTCCGAAGACAGGACCCTACGAGCAGTACTTC
TRBD2 NA TRBJ2-1 TRBV5-1 CASSLEGTTRRDEQFF TGCGCCAGCAGCTTGGAGGGGACTACCAGGAGGGATGAGCAGTTCTTC
TRBD2 NA TRBJ2-5 TRBV9 CASSPQAGLRETQYF TGTGCCAGCAGCCCCCAAGCGGGATTAAGGGAGACCCAGTACTTC
TRBD1 NA TRBJ1-2 TRBV5-4 CASSRQGVNYGYTF TGTGCCAGCAGCCGACAGGGGGTAAACTATGGCTACACCTTC
NA NA TRBJ2-7 TRBV21-1 CASSKTATEYF TGTGCCAGCAGCAAAACTGCGACAGAGTACTTC
NA NA TRBJ1-1 TRBV6-1 CASSGADRNTEAFF TGTGCCAGCAGTGGAGCAGACAGGAACACTGAAGCTTTCTTT
TRBD2 NA TRBJ2-3 TRBV7-2 CASSYRLAGTDTQYF TGTGCCAGCAGCTACCGACTAGCGGGGACAGATACGCAGTATTTT
NA NA TRBJ1-2 TRBV28 CASSFGHNYGYTF TGTGCCAGCAGTTTTGGGCACAACTATGGCTACACCTTC
TRBD2 NA TRBJ2-7 TRBV7-2 CASSLAMLAGAAYEQYF TGTGCCAGCAGCTTAGCAATGCTAGCGGGAGCGGCCTACGAGCAGTACTTC
NA NA TRBJ2-1 TRBV6-1 CASRGGGYNEQFF TGTGCCTCCAGGGGAGGGGGTTACAATGAGCAGTTCTTC
TRBD2 NA TRBJ2-3 TRBV10-1 CASSDPEREVTDTQYF TGCGCCAGCAGTGACCCAGAGCGGGAGGTTACAGATACGCAGTATTTT
NA NA TRBJ2-1 TRBV4-1 CASSQPLGSSYNEQFF TGCGCCAGCAGCCAACCTCTAGGGTCGTCTTACAATGAGCAGTTCTTC
NA NA TRBJ1-2 TRBV6-4 CASTQETYYGYTF TGTGCCAGCACCCAAGAGACCTACTATGGCTACACCTTC
NA NA TRBJ1-2 TRBV19 CASSIRTVYGYTF TGTGCCAGTAGCATACGGACAGTCTATGGCTACACCTTC
NA NA TRBJ2-1 TRBV7-9 CASSARGTVDNEQFF TGTGCCAGCAGCGCCCGGGGGACGGTGGACAATGAGCAGTTCTTC
TRBD1 NA TRBJ2-6 TRBV30 CAWSGQGSGANVLTF TGTGCCTGGAGTGGACAGGGCTCTGGGGCCAACGTCCTGACTTTC
TRBD2 NA TRBJ2-7 TRBV2 CASLGPGTSGRSRSSYEQYF TGTGCCAGCCTTGGACCCGGGACTAGCGGGAGGTCAAGGAGCTCCTACGAGCAGTACTTC
NA NA TRBJ2-2 TRBV5-4 CASSLRSGTGELFF TGTGCCAGCAGCTTAAGGTCGGGGACCGGGGAGCTGTTTTTT
TRBD1 NA TRBJ2-1 TRBV6-5 CATLRGPTEQFF TGTGCCACTCTCAGGGGGCCTACTGAGCAGTTCTTC
TRBD1 NA TRBJ1-4 TRBV30 CAWSVGGQTNEKLFF TGTGCCTGGAGTGTAGGGGGACAGACGAATGAAAAACTGTTTTTT
NA few TRBJ2-7 TRBV13 CASSLGDKIYEQYF TGTGCCAGCAGCTTGGGAGACAAGATCTACGAGCAGTACTTC
NA once TRBJ1-6 TRBV30 CAWSPKGNSPLHF TGTGCCTGGAGTCCAAAGGGAAATTCACCCCTCCACTTT
NA NA TRBJ1-2 TRBV4-3 CASSQERTALGYGYTF TGCGCCAGCAGCCAAGAGAGGACAGCGCTAGGCTATGGCTACACCTTC
TRBD1 NA TRBJ1-4 TRBV28 CASSPRGHKFQKLFF TGTGCCAGCAGCCCTAGGGGGCATAAGTTCCAAAAACTGTTTTTT
TRBD2 NA TRBJ2-7 TRBV10-3 CATRLALGEQYF TGTGCCACCCGACTAGCGCTTGGCGAGCAGTACTTC
TRBD1 NA TRBJ1-2 TRBV18 CASSPLDRGGYTF TGTGCCAGCTCACCGCTCGACAGGGGTGGCTACACCTTC
TRBD1 NA TRBJ1-2 TRBV15 CATSNTGTGGFGYTF TGTGCCACCAGCAACACCGGGACAGGGGGCTTTGGCTACACCTTC
NA NA TRBJ1-6 TRBV2 CASSDRQYNSPLHF TGTGCCAGCAGTGACAGACAGTACAATTCACCCCTCCACTTT
TRBD1 NA TRBJ1-2 TRBV7-9 CASSRTGYGYTF TGTGCCAGCAGCCGGACAGGCTATGGCTACACCTTC
TRBD1 NA TRBJ1-5 TRBV5-3 CARRNRGKKSNQPQHF TGTGCCAGAAGGAACAGGGGGAAGAAGAGCAATCAGCCCCAGCATTTT
NA NA TRBJ2-7 TRBV18 CASSPTATYEQYF TGTGCCAGCTCACCGACGGCGACCTACGAGCAGTACTTC